This T cell receptor (beta chain) came from a study of blood T cell repertoires in COVID-19. Repertoires were generated with immunoSEQ multiplex PCR, while TCRdb's copy carries only in-frame clones and drops some. The table has roughly 170,000 clones, around 85% seen once. Allocation to cohorts depended on clinical history reported by the participants. V lost 2 bases to trimming and J lost 5 bases, with 13 bases between them. Per the germline V gene, CDR1 is KGHSH and CDR2 is LQKENI. The CDR3 covers 15 residues. The sequencing input was PBMCs or T cells enriched from blood (not recorded which). The V call is TRBV18, the J call TRBJ1-5; weak D call: TRBD1 (6 bases). The clonotype originates from a woman aged 40 to 55 with acute COVID-19. As DNA, the CDR3 is TGTGCCAGCTCACCAACAGGGAATAGGGATCAGCCCCAGCATTTT. Encoded protein: CASSPTGNRDQPQHF.